This TCR beta chain comes out of a study of cytomegalovirus exposure and HLA in healthy donors. V lost 4 bases and J 2 bases, leaving 18 bases between the germline ends. The CDR3 has 16 residues. Germline V gives CDR1 SGHTS, CDR2 YDEGEE. The primer mix had 60 Vbeta and 13 Jbeta primers. Some clones are missing from TCRdb's copy, which holds only in-frame ones; the method was immunoSEQ multiplex PCR. The sample lists 65,000 to 100,000 clones, approximately 82% seen once, with over 2% in the top ten. Material: PBMCs. This receptor was obtained from a man aged 35 to 55 in good health and CMV-seronegative. The V and J genes are TRBV5-8 and TRBJ1-2; D is possibly TRBD1 (6 bases). The CDR3 here is CASSLNTGFVNYGYTF. As DNA, the CDR3 is TGTGCCAGCAGCCTAAATACAGGGTTTGTCAACTATGGCTACACCTTC. The full variable domain, with the rest looked up from reference TRBV5-8 and TRBJ1-2, is EAGVTQSPTHLIKTRGQQATLRCSPISGHTSVYWYQQALGLGLQFLLWYDEGEERNRGNFPPRFSGRQFPNYSSELNVNALELEDSALYLCASSLNTGFVNYGYTFGSGTRLTVV.